Listed below are T cell receptor beta chains from one sample, sequenced in a study of blood T cell repertoires in COVID-19. The protocol was immunoSEQ multiplex PCR, while the TCRdb copy is restricted to in-frame clones and leaves out a portion. The sample includes about 200,000 clones, roughly 87% of them seen just once. Sequenced input: PBMCs or T cells enriched from blood (not recorded which). The origin of the receptors is a woman aged 30 to 39 who had recovered from COVID-19. CDR3s include the opening cysteine and the closing phenylalanine or tryptophan.

>TRBV19|TRBJ2-3
CASYDFSTDTQYF
>TRBV6-2/TRBV6-3|TRBJ2-3
CASSYSTSSGDTQYF
>TRBV9|TRBJ1-4
CASSSGGDATNEKLFF
>TRBV18|TRBJ1-5
CASSPQGTGHQPQHF
>TRBV11-2|TRBJ1-5
CASSTSHSNQPQHF
>TRBV23-1|TRBJ2-5
CASSQSGLAGGEDETQYF
>TRBV7-3|TRBJ2-1
CASSLAGGTYNEQFF
>TRBV7-9|TRBJ2-1
CASAQGGTNNEQFF
>TRBV30|TRBJ1-2
CAWRKTGNGYTF
>TRBV24-1|TRBJ1-4
CATSDSTAGGAGEKLFF
>TRBV25-1|TRBJ2-2
CASSVLGEAGELFF
>TRBV30|TRBJ1-1
CAWSVGTGGFTEAFF
>TRBV9|TRBJ1-2
CASSLQGYYGYTF
>TRBV6-5|TRBJ2-7
CASSYDSLDEQYF
>TRBV27|TRBJ1-2
CASSADRDHWYGYTF
>TRBV27|TRBJ1-2
CASRNPGQPNYGYTF
>TRBV5-1|TRBJ2-7
CASSLESSFQVEQYF
>TRBV12-3/TRBV12-4|TRBJ1-5
CASSLRGQPQHF
>TRBV13|TRBJ1-2
CASSRGGQAKNTF
>TRBV30|TRBJ1-1
CAWQGTAEAFF
>TRBV7-2|TRBJ1-1
CASSLDRGHTEAFF
>TRBV30|TRBJ2-3
CAWSVYPSADTQYF
>TRBV5-4|TRBJ1-6
CASSWGTGTGNSPLHF
>TRBV5-8|TRBJ2-3
CASSPGLADTDTQYF
>TRBV6-5|TRBJ1-2
CASRLPGRNYGYTF
>TRBV7-7|TRBJ2-5
CASSLRTSGSGWQETQYF
>TRBV4-3|TRBJ2-1
CASSQGISGGTRDNEQFF
>TRBV27|TRBJ1-5
CASSLSYRGSNQPQHF
>TRBV7-3|TRBJ2-7
CASSPQGATEQYF
>TRBV18|TRBJ2-3
CASSARLAGESTDTQYF
>TRBV5-1|TRBJ2-7
CASSLEGTGISEQYF
>TRBV30|TRBJ1-2
CAWRGQANYGYTF
>TRBV6-2/TRBV6-3|TRBJ2-1
CASSPTHRSGTYNEQFF
>TRBV4-3|TRBJ2-1
CASSQRTDWEGSNEQFF
>TRBV3-1/TRBV3-2|TRBJ1-1
CASSQDLAGGTEAFF